The 15 T cell receptor beta chains given below trace back to one sample, sequenced in a study of cytomegalovirus exposure and HLA in healthy donors (TCRdb year 2017). Library creation used the immunoSEQ multiplex PCR assay. For the multiplex PCR, a mixture combining 60 forward primers for TCR Vbeta segments and 13 reverse primers for TCR Jbeta segments was used. TCRdb stores this immuneACCESS table with in-frame sequences only. Part of the clones is absent; in the studies checked, under half of the shortfall reflects unresolved V genes, and no reason is known for the rest. This sample lists about 110,000 clones; less than 70% were detected once. Together, the top ten hold 5.4% of the sample. Sequenced input: PBMCs. The receptors stem from a woman aged 65 to 85 in good health and CMV-seropositive.

The chain carries TRBV14 and TRBJ2-7; D gene uncertain. This CDR3 has 11 amino acids. The germline gives CDR1 SGHDN, CDR2 FVKESK. V was trimmed by 3 bases and J by 2 bases, leaving 2 bases between them. Here the CDR3 DNA reads TGTGCCAGCAGCCACACCTACGAGCAGTACTTC. The encoded protein is CASSHTYEQYF.

The gene calls are TRBV9 and TRBJ1-1; D is unclear. Between the trimmed V and J ends, which lost 0 bases and 0 bases, there was a span of 3 bases. CDR1 and CDR2 (germline): SGDLS, YYNGEE. The CDR3 is 13 residues long. DNA for the CDR3: TGTGCCAGCAGCGTAGCAGTGAACACTGAAGCTTTCTTT. Residues: CASSVAVNTEAFF.

This CDR3 reads CASSLDRGSYNSPLHF. CDR3 nucleotide sequence: TGTGCCAGCAGCTTGGACAGGGGCTCCTATAATTCACCCCTCCACTTT. This chain connects TRBV5-6 to TRBJ1-6; 7 nucleotides agree with TRBD1. The length of the CDR3 is 16 residues. Unmatched junction bases numbered 0, after V lost 0 bases and J lost 0 bases. Germline CDR1 and CDR2: SGHDT and YYEEEE.

This chain joins TRBV7-6 and TRBJ1-4, with TRBD1 identical over 8 bases. This CDR3 spans 14 amino acids. V trimming: 3 bases; J trimming: 7 bases; junction bases outside the gene matches: 4. CDR1 is SGHVS, CDR2 FNYEAQ, per germline. The CDR3 loop reads CASSLNTGGEKLFF. The CDR3 DNA follows: TGTGCCAGCAGCTTGAACACAGGGGGTGAAAAACTGTTTTTT.

About this clone itself: Mismatch with germline at one junction end may stem from a read error. This same CDR3 is encoded by further DNA sequences in the sample. V gene TRBV15 combines with J gene TRBJ2-5, with unresolved D. Looked up from germline, CDR1 is LNHNV and CDR2 is YYDKDF (reference sequence). This CDR3 spans 13 amino acids. As DNA, the CDR3 is TGTGCCACCAGCCCCCGGGTCCAAGAGACCCAATACTTC. As protein: CATSPRVQETQYF.

Only one count was recorded for this clone. The chain recombines TRBV6-5 with TRBJ1-3; no clear D. This CDR3 is 16 amino acids long. The germline CDR1 and CDR2 sequences are MNHEY and SVGAGI. Trimming took 0 bases from V and 0 from J, leaving 9 bases between them. CDR3 DNA sequence: TGTGCCAGCAGTTACTCCTTCGGGAACTCTGGAAACACCATATATTTT. Protein product: CASSYSFGNSGNTIYF.

This clone was counted a single time. V and J are TRBV19 and TRBJ1-2, with 8 bases that match TRBD1. With V trimmed by 4 bases and J by 2 bases, 3 bases remained unmatched. This CDR3 comprises 14 residues. Germline V gives CDR1 LNHDA, CDR2 SQIVND (reference sequence). DNA for the CDR3: TGTGCCAGTAGTAACCGGGACAGGAACTATGGCTACACCTTC. The encoded protein is CASSNRDRNYGYTF. Full variable domain (rest looked up from reference TRBV19 and TRBJ1-2): DGGITQSPKYLFRKEGQNVTLSCEQNLNHDAMYWYRQDPGQGLRLIYYSQIVNDFQKGDIAEGYSVSREKKESFPLTVTSAQKNPTAFYLCASSNRDRNYGYTFGSGTRLTVV.

This clone was seen a few times. The genes are TRBV2 and TRBJ2-7; the match to TRBD2 covers 9 bases. Germline V lookup: CDR1 SNHLY, CDR2 FYNNEI. V was pared by 7 bases and J by 2 bases, with 6 bases of the junction left unmatched. The CDR3 is 14 residues long. CDR3 protein: CASKTGTSTYEQYF. The CDR3 bases are TGTGCCAGCAAAACCGGGACTAGCACCTACGAGCAGTACTTC.

The chain combines TRBV10-2 with TRBJ1-1; the D gene is possibly TRBD1 (6 bases). Deletions cut 4 bases from V and 4 bases from J, with 16 bases between. From germline, CDR1 is WSHSY and CDR2 SAAADI. This CDR3 is 15 amino acids long. CDR3 in DNA: TGCGCCAGCAGTGTGGGGGGGCTTGGTATCACTGAAGCTTTCTTT. Its translation: CASSVGGLGITEAFF.

This clone was seen only a few times. The chain carries TRBV5-4 and TRBJ2-5, with 10 bases aligning to TRBD2. In germline, CDR1 is SGHNT, CDR2 YYREEE (reference sequence). CDR3 size: 16 residues. Trimming cost V 4 bases and J 3 bases; bases outside gene matches: 9. The CDR3 loop reads CASSKFSGGTKETQYF. In DNA, the CDR3 is TGTGCCAGCAGCAAATTTAGCGGGGGGACTAAAGAGACCCAGTACTTC.

The V and J genes are TRBV6-5 and TRBJ2-5; 11 positions agree with TRBD2. The CDR3 covers 14 residues. Trimming at V came to 5 bases and at J to 4 bases, leaving 3 bases not matched to a gene. Germline values: CDR1 MNHEY, CDR2 SVGAGI. The CDR3 DNA is TGTGCCAGCAGTGATAGCGGGGGGGCAGAGACCCAGTACTTC. It encodes CASSDSGGAETQYF.

This chain connects TRBV9 to TRBJ1-2; 7 positions agree with TRBD1. This CDR3 contains 16 residues. Germline trimming cut 4 bases from V and 0 bases from J; bases unmatched to any gene: 9. CDR1 SGDLS and CDR2 YYNGEE come from the germline V gene. The CDR3 loop is CASSITDRPANYGYTF. The CDR3 nucleotides read TGTGCCAGCAGCATCACGGACAGGCCCGCTAACTATGGCTACACCTTC.

This clone has just one count. The chain links TRBV19 to TRBJ2-5, with 8 bases that match TRBD2. This CDR3 contains 15 residues. The V segment lost 5 bases and the J segment 5 bases; nucleotides outside the gene matches: 10. Germline V CDR1 and CDR2: LNHDA, SQIVND (reference sequence). The CDR3: CASSAQTSAGETQYF. CDR3 bases: TGTGCCAGTAGTGCCCAGACTAGCGCGGGGGAGACCCAGTACTTC.

The chain has TRBV29-1 and TRBJ2-1; 13 bases align to TRBD2. The ends lost 6 bases at V and 6 bases at J; junction bases unmatched: 2. The CDR3 runs to 13 residues. From germline, CDR1 is SQVTM and CDR2 ANQGSEA. This CDR3 is CSVRTSGGNEQFF. CDR3 sequence (DNA): TGCAGCGTGAGGACTAGCGGGGGCAATGAGCAGTTCTTC.

The genes are TRBV27 and TRBJ1-5, with D uncertain. V was cut by 3 bases and J by 3 bases, with 6 bases left in between. Germline CDR1 and CDR2: MNHEY and SMNVEV (reference sequence). CDR3 size: 13 residues. CDR3 sequence (DNA): TGTGCCAGCAGTTTGAGGGTCAATCAGCCCCAGCATTTT. Protein sequence: CASSLRVNQPQHF.